The clone carrying this T cell receptor beta chain has only a few counts. The CDR3 totals 13 residues. V gave up 4 bases and J gave up 6 bases, with 12 bases separating them. Germline V gene lookup returns CDR1 SGHTA and CDR2 FQGNSA. MiXCR, run by TCRdb on the reads, gives a single entry per CDR3 protein. The data contain a few hundred thousand distinct CDR3 sequences, approximately 26% of them seen just once; the ten biggest clones take up roughly 13%. The source of the sample is a study of T cell repertoires in cytomegalovirus infection. The chain uses TRBV7-2 and TRBJ1-2; D remains ambiguous. The TCR originated in a human donor in good health (CMV status not recorded). Some clones in this sample may be carry-over from other donors' samples. The sequenced material came from PBMCs. For the CDR3, the DNA is TGTGCCAGCAGCTACCGACAAATCCATGGCTACACCTTC. Translating it yields CASSYRQIHGYTF.